A selection of T cell receptor beta chains follows, all from one sample in a study of blood T cells in healthy people across ages. TCRdb itself ran the 5' RACE reads through MiXCR, one entry per CDR3 protein. The data contain roughly 2 million distinct CDR3 sequences, 49% of them seen just once; the ten biggest clones take up 2.1%. The sequencing input was blood. These receptors came from a woman aged 40 to 55 in good health. The CDR3 runs from the conserved cysteine through the conserved F or W. The D gene is left open where the match is weak. A row's size may be missing; if present it is once, few, many or a size class.

. TRBJ2-5 TRBV28 TRBD1 CASSGQGASTETQYF TGTGCCAGCAGTGGACAGGGTGCGTCTACGGAGACCCAGTACTTC
. TRBJ2-4 TRBV6-2/TRBV6-3 . CASSYDAGCELAKNIQYF TGTGCCAGCAGTTACGACGCAGGGTGCGAACTAGCCAAAAACATTCAGTACTTC
. TRBJ2-7 TRBV11-2 . CASSLLQGSYEQYF TGTGCCAGCAGCTTACTCCAGGGTTCCTACGAGCAGTACTTC
. TRBJ2-1 TRBV6-1 . CACRQDSNHNEQFF TGTGCCTGCAGGCAGGACTCCAACCACAATGAGCAGTTCTTC
. TRBJ2-7 TRBV7-6 TRBD1 CASSPDRTRSYEQYF TGTGCCAGCAGCCCGGACAGGACCCGCTCCTACGAGCAGTACTTC
. TRBJ2-1 TRBV12-3/TRBV12-4 . CASSFTGQNNEQFF TGTGCCAGCAGTTTCACGGGTCAGAACAATGAGCAGTTCTTC
. TRBJ2-5 TRBV20-1 . CSARVVGVVGTQYF TGCAGTGCTAGAGTTGTCGGGGTGGTGGGGACCCAGTACTTC
few TRBJ2-7 TRBV6-1 . CASRRGTEQYF TGTGCCAGCAGGCGTGGTACCGAGCAGTACTTC
few TRBJ2-1 TRBV7-3 . CASSLRGGPYNEQFF TGTGCCAGCAGCTTAAGGGGGGGCCCCTACAATGAGCAGTTCTTC
. TRBJ2-1 TRBV27 . CASSFLGQGQGRGYNEQFF TGTGCCAGCAGTTTCCTCGGACAAGGCCAAGGAAGGGGTTACAATGAGCAGTTCTTC
many TRBJ2-7 TRBV4-2 TRBD1 CASSQSGQFYEQYF TGTGCCAGCAGCCAATCGGGACAGTTCTACGAGCAGTACTTC
many TRBJ2-3 TRBV7-8 . CASSPLLDTQYF TGTGCCAGCAGCCCCCTCTTAGATACGCAGTATTTT
. TRBJ2-3 TRBV6-2/TRBV6-3 . CASSYAGLADTQYF TGTGCCAGCAGTTACGCGGGGCTGGCAGATACGCAGTATTTT
. TRBJ2-7 TRBV6-2/TRBV6-3 . CASMTEVTDEQYF TGTGCCAGCATGACGGAGGTCACCGACGAGCAGTACTTC
. TRBJ2-5 TRBV9 . CASSETWTAQETQYF TGTGCCAGCAGCGAGACCTGGACAGCACAAGAGACCCAGTACTTC
few TRBJ2-7 TRBV20-1 . CSAHRYGYEQYF TGCAGTGCTCACCGGTACGGCTACGAGCAGTACTTC
once TRBJ2-5 TRBV20-1 . CSASRGLGNNEQYF TGCAGTGCCTCGCGGGGTCTAGGGAACAATGAGCAGTACTTC
few TRBJ2-5 TRBV7-2 TRBD2 CASSLRLRTSGETQYF TGTGCCAGCAGCTTAAGGTTGAGGACTAGCGGTGAGACCCAGTACTTC
once TRBJ2-1 TRBV13 . CASTQRNFKSNEQFF TGTGCCAGCACCCAGAGGAATTTCAAGTCGAATGAGCAGTTCTTC
few TRBJ1-2 TRBV3-1 . CASSQYSREISGYTF TGTGCCAGCAGCCAATACTCGAGGGAGATAAGTGGCTACACCTTC
. TRBJ2-7 TRBV28 . CASSLVQNSYEQYF TGTGCCAGCAGTTTGGTCCAGAACTCCTACGAGCAGTACTTC
. TRBJ2-3 TRBV24-1 TRBD1 CATSNRTGSTDTQYF TGTGCCACCAGTAACAGGACAGGGTCAACAGATACGCAGTATTTT
few TRBJ2-3 TRBV2 TRBD2 CATERQGLAGGTTDTQYF TGTGCCACCGAAAGGCAAGGACTAGCGGGGGGTACCACAGATACGCAGTATTTT
. TRBJ2-7 TRBV13 TRBD1 CASSLGNPPVDRENEQYF TGTGCCAGCAGCTTAGGTAATCCACCGGTGGACAGGGAGAACGAGCAGTACTTC
. TRBJ2-7 TRBV9 . CASSPRPVPSYEQYF TGTGCCAGCAGCCCCAGGCCCGTACCTTCGTACGAGCAGTACTTC
. TRBJ2-3 TRBV6-2/TRBV6-3 TRBD1 CASSHGPPGTGESTDTQYF TGTGCCAGCAGCCACGGGCCGCCTGGGACAGGGGAAAGCACAGATACGCAGTATTTT
many TRBJ2-3 TRBV7-8 . CASSLPDTDTQYF TGTGCCAGCAGCTTACCTGACACAGATACGCAGTATTTT
. TRBJ2-1 TRBV24-1 TRBD2 CATSERLAGGIEQFF TGTGCCACCAGTGAGCGACTAGCGGGGGGGATTGAGCAGTTCTTC
. TRBJ2-3 TRBV9 . CASSVQPTSSTDTQYF TGTGCCAGCAGCGTTCAACCGACTTCTAGCACAGATACGCAGTATTTT